The entry that follows covers one TCR beta chain sequence. Antigen: not known. This record belongs to a study of T cell responses to AZD1222 COVID-19 vaccine. Study-level points and caveats: Clonal diversity was possibly underestimated, and white British individuals and females predominated among donors. Repertoire collection took place solely once the T cell response had peaked.

TCRdb's copy holds only in-frame clones and misses some; the assay was immunoSEQ multiplex PCR. The sample lists 100,000 to 150,000 clones; roughly 93% were seen once. CDR1 is ENHRY and CDR2 is SYGVKD in the germline V gene. This CDR3 contains 13 residues. V lost 6 bases and J lost 6; bases outside the gene matches: 4. This sample comprised peripheral blood, obtained 28 days after the second AZD1222 dose. This receptor was obtained from an adult who received the AZD1222 COVID-19 vaccine. The V and J genes are TRBV10-3 and TRBJ1-5, with 8 nucleotides matching TRBD1. In DNA, the CDR3 is TGTGCCATCAGCCACGACAGGGGTCAGCCCCAGCATTTT. It encodes CAISHDRGQPQHF.